These T cell receptor beta chains were read from a single sample in a study of molecular identifiers for immune sequencing clone quantification. TCRdb analysed the PCR reads with MiXCR anew, one entry per CDR3 protein. The sample lists over 300,000 distinct CDR3 sequences, over 20% occurring once. Sequences were obtained from naive CD8+ T cells from blood, with Jurkat cell RNA spiked in. The receptors come from a human donor in good health. Some libraries in this study had Jurkat cell RNA spiked in. CDR3s include the opening cysteine and the closing phenylalanine or tryptophan. Each record gives: CDR3 protein, CDR3 DNA, V gene, clone size, CDR3 length, D gene, J gene. D genes are given only for firm matches. Rows give clone size only sometimes, using once, few, many, or a class for an expanded clone.

CASSLFGGSSDTQYF,TGTGCCAGCAGCTTGTTCGGCGGGAGCAGCGATACGCAGTATTTT,TRBV7-9,many,15,TRBD2,TRBJ2-3
CSVVGTSGTGELFF,TGCAGCGTTGTTGGGACTAGCGGAACCGGGGAGCTGTTTTTT,TRBV29-1,NA,14,TRBD2,TRBJ2-2
CASSSGTGVGQPQHF,TGTGCCAGCAGTTCCGGGACAGGGGTCGGTCAGCCCCAGCATTTT,TRBV6-5,many,15,TRBD1,TRBJ1-5
CSAPISYEQYF,TGCAGTGCTCCGATAAGCTACGAGCAGTACTTC,TRBV20-1,many,11,NA,TRBJ2-7
CASSWGAKDYEQYF,TGTGCCAGCAGCTGGGGGGCAAAGGACTACGAGCAGTACTTC,TRBV5-6,NA,14,NA,TRBJ2-7
CSASLDGEKLFF,TGCAGTGCTAGCCTGGATGGGGAAAAACTGTTTTTT,TRBV20-1,many,12,NA,TRBJ1-4
CASSQVADTQHF,TGTGCCAGCAGCCAGGTAGCAGATACGCAGCATTTT,TRBV5-4,few,12,NA,TRBJ1-5
CASSPGAGGYEQYF,TGTGCCAGCAGCCCGGGAGCGGGAGGCTACGAGCAGTACTTC,TRBV5-6,many,14,TRBD2,TRBJ2-7
CASSIADRYNTEAFF,TGTGCCAGTAGTATCGCGGACAGGTATAACACTGAAGCTTTCTTT,TRBV19,NA,15,TRBD1,TRBJ1-1
CASSLQFLYTDSTDTQYF,TGCGCCAGCAGCCTCCAATTTTTATATACCGATAGCACAGATACGCAGTATTTT,TRBV4-3,few,18,NA,TRBJ2-3
CASSSGLAGPDTQYF,TGTGCCAGCAGCTCAGGACTAGCGGGACCCGATACGCAGTATTTT,TRBV27,NA,15,TRBD2,TRBJ2-3
CASSYNRGRMNTEAFF,TGTGCCAGCAGTTATAACAGGGGACGCATGAACACTGAAGCTTTCTTT,TRBV7-9,NA,16,TRBD1,TRBJ1-1
CASRPGDGVATNEKLFF,TGTGCCAGCAGGCCAGGGGACGGGGTTGCAACTAATGAAAAACTGTTTTTT,TRBV27,many,17,NA,TRBJ1-4
CASSHDSSRAWARAQHF,TGCGCCAGCAGTCACGATTCCTCCAGGGCGTGGGCGAGAGCCCAGCATTTT,TRBV23-1,NA,17,NA,TRBJ1-5
CASSRDRQETQYF,TGTGCCAGCAGCCGGGACAGGCAAGAGACCCAGTACTTC,TRBV12-3/TRBV12-4,NA,13,TRBD1,TRBJ2-5
CASSPFGGLNQPQHF,TGTGCCAGCTCACCATTCGGGGGGCTTAATCAGCCCCAGCATTTT,TRBV18,few,15,NA,TRBJ1-5
CASSQDILYTQYF,TGTGCCAGCAGCCAAGATATCCTGTATACGCAGTATTTT,TRBV4-2,NA,13,NA,TRBJ2-3
CASSLSGGRISELFF,TGTGCCAGCAGCTTGTCTGGGGGCCGTATTTCGGAGCTGTTTTTT,TRBV7-3,NA,15,NA,TRBJ2-2
CASSFYRTSETQYF,TGTGCCAGCAGCTTTTACAGGACCAGTGAGACCCAGTACTTC,TRBV7-8,few,14,NA,TRBJ2-5
CASSLTAAYSNQPQHF,TGTGCCAGCAGTTTAACGGCAGCTTATAGCAATCAGCCCCAGCATTTT,TRBV27,many,16,NA,TRBJ1-5
CASSLSGPAYSPLHF,TGTGCCAGCAGTTTATCGGGTCCAGCGTATTCACCCCTCCACTTT,TRBV27,few,15,NA,TRBJ1-6
CASSLDSGRLFF,TGTGCCAGCAGCTTAGATTCCGGGAGGTTGTTCTTC,TRBV11-3,few,12,TRBD2,TRBJ2-1
CASTPGLSSYEQYF,TGTGCCAGCACCCCCGGGCTGAGCTCCTACGAGCAGTACTTC,TRBV28,many,14,NA,TRBJ2-7
CASSYVTGGVNGYTF,TGTGCCAGCAGTTATGTCACAGGGGGGGTGAATGGCTACACCTTC,TRBV6-6,NA,15,TRBD1,TRBJ1-2
CASSPPFKQFSTDTQYF,TGTGCCAGCTCACCACCGTTTAAACAGTTTAGTACAGATACGCAGTATTTT,TRBV18,few,17,NA,TRBJ2-3
CASSALGFGTEAFF,TGTGCCAGCAGTGCCTTGGGGTTTGGCACTGAAGCTTTCTTT,TRBV25-1,many,14,NA,TRBJ1-1
CASSLEGDREGSWQFF,TGTGCCAGCAGCTTAGAGGGGGACAGGGAGGGTAGTTGGCAGTTCTTC,TRBV13,many,16,TRBD1,TRBJ2-1
CASSPIGGLYNEQFF,TGTGCCAGCAGCCCTATAGGGGGGCTGTACAATGAGCAGTTCTTC,TRBV7-8,many,15,NA,TRBJ2-1
CSALDYSPYEQYF,TGCAGTGCTTTGGACTACTCCCCCTACGAGCAGTACTTC,TRBV20-1,NA,13,NA,TRBJ2-7
CASSFGAHIQYF,TGTGCCAGCAGTTTCGGGGCACACATTCAGTACTTC,TRBV28,many,12,NA,TRBJ2-4
CASSRTWDTQYF,TGTGCCAGCAGTCGTACCTGGGATACGCAGTATTTT,TRBV12-3/TRBV12-4,few,12,NA,TRBJ2-3
CASSLTRKGTEAFF,TGTGCCAGCAGCTTAACCAGGAAGGGAACTGAAGCTTTCTTT,TRBV7-9,many,14,NA,TRBJ1-1
CASSLEGSGVNVLTF,TGTGCCAGCAGCTTAGAGGGGTCTGGGGTCAACGTCCTGACTTTC,TRBV7-9,NA,15,NA,TRBJ2-6
CASSLERSTDTQYF,TGTGCCAGCAGCTTAGAAAGGAGCACAGATACGCAGTATTTT,TRBV7-9,NA,14,NA,TRBJ2-3
CASSLYGGEHSNQPQHF,TGTGCCAGCAGTTTATATGGGGGAGAGCATAGCAATCAGCCCCAGCATTTT,TRBV28,few,17,NA,TRBJ1-5
CASRLGGRSYEQYF,TGTGCCAGCAGGTTGGGGGGTCGATCCTACGAGCAGTACTTC,TRBV27,once,14,NA,TRBJ2-7
CASSVRQPGGNQPQHF,TGTGCCAGCAGCGTAAGGCAGCCTGGCGGGAATCAGCCCCAGCATTTT,TRBV9,many,16,NA,TRBJ1-5
CASSSDRTSGSYYNEQFF,TGTGCCAGCAGCTCGGACCGGACTAGCGGGAGTTACTACAATGAGCAGTTCTTC,TRBV7-9,NA,18,TRBD2,TRBJ2-1
CASSLVGGGGTQPQHF,TGTGCCAGCAGCTTAGTTGGGGGAGGGGGGACTCAGCCCCAGCATTTT,TRBV7-8,NA,16,NA,TRBJ1-5
CASGGQGITEAFF,TGTGCCAGCGGTGGACAGGGAATAACTGAAGCTTTCTTT,TRBV25-1,many,13,TRBD1,TRBJ1-1
CASSLSGDQKAQYF,TGTGCCAGCAGTTTGTCGGGCGACCAAAAGGCCCAGTACTTC,TRBV27,few,14,NA,TRBJ2-5
CASSQDLGQNYGYTF,TGCGCCAGCAGCCAAGATTTGGGACAGAACTATGGCTACACCTTC,TRBV4-3,few,15,TRBD1,TRBJ1-2
CASSQDQGEGDYGYTF,TGCGCCAGCAGCCAAGATCAAGGCGAGGGGGACTATGGCTACACCTTC,TRBV4-1,many,16,NA,TRBJ1-2
CASSSRQESTDTQYF,TGTGCCAGCAGCTCCAGACAGGAGAGCACAGATACGCAGTATTTT,TRBV7-9,many,15,NA,TRBJ2-3
CTISDREDTQYF,TGTACCATCAGTGATAGGGAAGATACGCAGTATTTT,TRBV10-3,NA,12,NA,TRBJ2-3
CASSKTGTPGSNTGELFF,TGTGCCAGCAGCAAAACCGGGACCCCAGGATCGAACACCGGGGAGCTGTTTTTT,TRBV7-9,few,18,NA,TRBJ2-2
CAGSPPGNQEAQYF,TGTGCCGGCAGCCCACCGGGGAATCAAGAGGCCCAGTACTTC,TRBV5-6,NA,14,NA,TRBJ2-5
CASSYGGQGPYGEQFF,TGTGCCAGCAGTTACGGGGGACAGGGTCCCTATGGTGAGCAGTTCTTC,TRBV6-5,many,16,TRBD1,TRBJ2-1
CASSRVTSGRETQYF,TGTGCCAGCAGCCGAGTGACTAGCGGGAGAGAGACCCAGTACTTC,TRBV14,many,15,TRBD2,TRBJ2-5
CAGQAGTPSYEQYF,TGTGCCGGACAGGCCGGGACTCCCTCCTACGAGCAGTACTTC,TRBV2,many,14,NA,TRBJ2-7